The present T cell receptor beta chain was sequenced within a study of cytotoxic CD8 clonotypes in ibrutinib-treated CLL. For the study at large: For this cohort, patients were ten to twelve relapsed/refractory and about 14 treatment-naive, while some 18 were IGHV unmutated. Samples yielded averages of approximately 260,000 productive templates and roughly 91,000 productive rearrangements.

General study results and limits: Increased clonality at ibrutinib response gave way to a return toward baseline at progression. Baseline levels of clonality went above those of age-matched healthy donors and moved with circulating CD8+ T-cell counts.

For this clone: Its antigen remains unidentified.

Germline loops: CDR1 GTSNPN, CDR2 SVGIG (reference sequence). The CDR3 contains 15 residues. With 3 bases removed from V and 6 bases from J, the gap between germline ends came to 15 bases. TCRdb keeps only in-frame clones here, not all; method: immunoSEQ multiplex PCR. The sample yields approximately 45,000 clones, just over 65% seen once. Sequences were derived from PBMCs, sampled after 24 months of ibrutinib treatment. The chain uses TRBV30 and TRBJ1-6; the D is unclear. This TCR was recovered from a human donor with chronic lymphocytic leukemia. The CDR3 protein is CAWRSSGVSNSPLHF. The CDR3, as DNA: TGTGCCTGGAGATCTTCAGGCGTTAGTAATTCACCCCTCCACTTT.